This T cell receptor beta chain was profiled in a study of T-cell reconstitution after alpha-beta-depleted transplantation in children. This CDR3 comprises 14 residues. Looked up from germline, CDR1 is SGHDT and CDR2 is YYEEEE. Trimming pared 0 bases from V and 6 bases from J, leaving 12 bases between. Unique molecular identifiers were incorporated during preparation of the TCRbeta library. TCRdb passed the PCR reads through MiXCR, listing each CDR3 protein once. The data contain hundreds of thousands of distinct CDR3 sequences, approximately 32% of them singletons. This receptor was taken from a human donor who donated a stem cell graft to a child with aplastic anemia. Specimen: PBMCs from the stem cell graft donor, collected from the stem cell graft. This rearrangement joins TRBV5-6 to TRBJ1-1; no firm D call. CDR3 coding DNA: TGTGCCAGCAGCTTGGGGGGTAAATTCGCTGAAGCTTTCTTT. It is translated as CASSLGGKFAEAFF.